Following are 29 T cell receptor beta chains from one sample sequenced in a study of tumor-infiltrating lymphocytes in primary liver carcinoma (dated by TCRdb to the late 2010s). Total RNA and DNA were co-extracted without cell sorting from around 20-30 mg of bulk tissue using the AllPrep DNA/RNA mini kit. Instrument on record: Illumina HiSeq 2500. A constant-region primer and ProtoScript II reverse transcriptase were used to reverse-transcribe TCRbeta-specific cDNA from roughly 500 ng total RNA. Three nested multiplex PCR rounds, following a slightly modified ARM-PCR procedure, were used to build the TCRbeta libraries. Each of the first two PCR rounds ran for around 11 cycles and used multiplex TRBV1-TRBV30 forward primers together with a Cbeta reverse primer. TCRdb reprocessing: public reads trimmed at Q25 with fastp, clones called with MiXCR, in-frame beta chains kept. Duplicate CDR3 protein sequences are folded into a single record with the most common DNA and genes. The sample yields 20,000 to 25,000 distinct CDR3 sequences; approximately 80% were counted once. Together, the top ten hold 35% to 45% of the sample.

The sample taken for sequencing was liver tumor tissue from sampling region 2. The intended sense of this specimen's cell subset or site label: tumor region T2, inferior pole. The origin of the receptors is a woman in her 30s with primary liver carcinoma and hepatitis B virus infection.

Concerning this clonotype: One end of the junction fails to match germline, which may point to a read error. The chain has TRBV29-1 and TRBJ2-1; 9 positions agree with TRBD2. CDR1 and CDR2 from the germline V gene are SQVTM and ANQGSEA. The CDR3 spans 14 residues. CDR3 in amino acids: CSAAELAGYNEQFF. In DNA, the CDR3 is TGCAGCGCCGCCGAGCTAGCGGGGTACAATGAGCAATTCTTC.

Within the sample, this clonotype is medium-sized (0.01 to 0.1%). This chain links TRBV5-5 with TRBJ2-4, with TRBD2 matching 7 bases. The CDR3 consists of 17 residues. The germline V gene encodes CDR1 SGHKS and CDR2 YYEKEE (reference sequence). The trim removed 2 bases at V and 8 bases at J, leaving 16 bases unmatched. Here the CDR3 reads CASSLVGMREGSDIQYF. CDR3 nucleotide sequence: TGTGCCAGCAGCTTAGTAGGAATGAGGGAGGGGTCGGACATTCAGTACTTC.

In its sample, this clonotype was seen a few times. A much larger clone differs from this one at a single base, so this may be a read error. This likely comes from a read error, as the CDR3 has no conserved phenylalanine or tryptophan at its end. The chain has TRBV28 and TRBJ1-5; D is uncertain. With 3 bases removed from V and 6 bases from J, the gap between germline ends came to 9 bases. Germline values: CDR1 MDHEN, CDR2 SYDVKM. The CDR3 is 13 amino acids. The CDR3 sequence is CASSFIEGQPQHS. In nucleotides, the CDR3 is TGTGCCAGCAGTTTCATAGAGGGTCAGCCCCAGCATTCT.

This chain links TRBV10-3 with TRBJ1-3; D unresolved. V was trimmed by 4 bases and J by 10 bases, leaving 17 bases between them. Germline CDR1 reads ENHRY; CDR2 reads SYGVKD. The CDR3 is made up of 14 amino acids. Written as DNA, the CDR3 is TGTGCCATCAGTGTGTCAGTTTCTGGGAATACCATATATTTT. Its protein is CAISVSVSGNTIYF.

The chain combines TRBV5-6 with TRBJ2-7; no firm D call. Germline CDR1 is SGHDT and CDR2 is YYEEEE. The CDR3 totals 12 residues. V lost 10 bases and J lost 5, with 16 bases in between. The CDR3 sequence: CAGNLMGNEQYF. The DNA for the CDR3 is TGTGCCGGCAACTTGATGGGTAACGAGCAGTACTTC.

Of note for this clonotype: This is likely a read error, given that the CDR3 carries no conserved phenylalanine or tryptophan at its end. The limits of the CDR3 on the DNA are not certain, so only TCRdb's listed CDR3 is given. The chain joins TRBV11-2 to TRBJ2-1; whether TRBD2, the table's D call, matches the DNA was not checked. The CDR3 contains 14 residues when both ends are counted. Germline V lookup: CDR1 SGHAT, CDR2 FQNNGV. This CDR3 is CASSLLARKGEQLI.

As for this clonotype: The conserved phenylalanine or tryptophan normally closing the CDR3 is absent here, so this likely arose from a read error. The V call is TRBV5-6, the J call TRBJ2-2; D is undetermined. The CDR3 consists of 15 residues. Germline V gene sequence: CDR1 SGHDT, CDR2 YYEEEE. Trimming shortened V by 3 bases and J by 8 bases, and 17 bases separated the two germline ends. CDR3 sequence reads: CASSSAPRVAGELFY. The CDR3 DNA sequence: TGTGCCAGCAGCTCGGCACCCAGAGTCGCAGGGGAGCTGTTTTAT.

To note about this clonotype: One end of the junction fails to match germline, which may point to a read error. The V call is TRBV11-3, the J call TRBJ2-5, with 7 nucleotides matching TRBD2. The CDR3 is 18 residues long. Germline V gene data show CDR1 as SGHNT and CDR2 as YENEEA. This CDR3 is CASSPSSHAGVNGETKYF. CDR3 bases: TGTGCCAGCAGCCCTAGTTCACATGCGGGAGTTAACGGAGAGACCAAGTACTTC.

This chain links TRBV29-1 with TRBJ2-5, with D tentatively TRBD1 or TRBD2 (6 bases each). Gene TRBJ2-1 matches the end of the DNA better, so the J call may be wrong. CDR3 length equals 15 residues. In germline, CDR1 is SQVTM, CDR2 ANQGSEA. CDR3 DNA: TGCAGCGTTGGAACCGGAAGGGGGGTGAGGGAGACCCAGTTCTTC. This sequence encodes CSVGTGRGVRETQFF.

Note on this clonotype: A read error may account for a junction end that differs from germline. The V call is TRBV4-3, the J call TRBJ1-2, with D unclear. CDR3 length: 14 residues. From germline, CDR1 is LGHNA and CDR2 YSLEER. The CDR3 loop is CVSSVELEIYGYTF. As DNA, the CDR3 is TGCGTCAGCAGCGTTGAATTGGAGATCTATGGCTACACCTTC.

A word on this clonotype: At one end the junction does not follow the germline gene, possibly because of a read error. The chain has TRBV5-4 and TRBJ1-2; no clear D gene. The V gene's germline CDR1 is SGHNT and CDR2 YYREEE (reference sequence). The length of the CDR3 is 13 residues. The CDR3 reads CDSSPSHDYGYTF. In DNA form, the CDR3 reads TGTGACAGCAGCCCTTCCCACGACTATGGCTACACCTTC.

Turning to this clonotype: Compared with germline, one end of the junction differs, possibly owing to a read error. The V gene is TRBV6-5, the J gene TRBJ2-7; weak D call: TRBD1 (5 bases). The CDR3 covers 15 residues. Germline loops: CDR1 MNHEY, CDR2 SVGAGI. This chain's CDR3 is CTSSYKDNTSYEQYF. In DNA, the CDR3 is TGTACCAGCAGTTACAAGGACAACACCTCCTACGAGCAGTATTTC.

To note about this clonotype: Relative to the germline gene, one junction end is altered; a read error may explain this. The chain has TRBV6-5 and TRBJ2-5; a possible D gene is TRBD1 (6 bases). The germline gives CDR1 MNHEY, CDR2 SVGAGI. The CDR3 has 13 residues. The CDR3 DNA reads as TGTACCAGCAGTACCGACAGGTGGCTGACCCTATACTTC. This encodes CTSSTDRWLTLYF.

The chain carries TRBV28 and TRBJ2-3; D possibly corresponds to TRBD2 (6 bases). Trimming cost V 2 bases and J 13 bases, with 22 bases left between them. The CDR3 runs 15 residues. The germline gives CDR1 MDHEN, CDR2 SYDVKM. Written as DNA, the CDR3 is TGTGCCAGCAGTTTAGGGGGGTTCCACACAGATATGAAGTATTTT. Translated: CASSLGGFHTDMKYF.

Notes on this clonotype: Since no conserved phenylalanine or tryptophan closes the CDR3, a read error is the likely cause. This chain uses TRBV11-2 with TRBJ1-1; 7 bases map to TRBD1. This CDR3 spans 20 amino acids. CDR1 and CDR2 (germline): SGHAT, FQNNGV. The CDR3 sequence is CVSSARDRGRKRWSNTEAFC. CDR3 DNA: TGTGTCAGCAGCGCTCGGGACAGAGGGCGCAAGAGGTGGAGTAATACTGAAGCTTTCTGT.

V is TRBV6-2 or TRBV6-3 and J is TRBJ1-5; no clear D. The CDR3 covers 13 residues. Per germline, CDR1 MNHEY and CDR2 SVGEGT. The CDR3 nucleotides read TGTGGCAGTAGTTGCTCGGGCAATCAGCCCCAGCATTTT. It yields the protein CGSSCSGNQPQHF.

Note on this clonotype: Because the CDR3 is missing its conserved closing phenylalanine or tryptophan, this is likely a read error. The gene calls are TRBV7-8 and TRBJ2-7; TRBD1 matches at 8 bases. This CDR3 contains 15 residues. Germline loops: CDR1 SGHVS, CDR2 FQNEAQ. The CDR3 reads CVSSYPGQVLYEQYL. CDR3 sequence (DNA): TGTGTCAGCAGCTACCCGGGACAGGTGCTCTACGAGCAGTACTTG.

CDR3 region: CASSINGGVTQYF. The CDR3 bases are TGTGCCAGCAGTATCAACGGGGGGGTGACCCAGTACTTC. V and J are TRBV6-5 and TRBJ2-5; TRBD2 aligns across 8 bases. V trimming: 5 bases; J trimming: 7 bases; junction bases outside the gene matches: 6. The CDR3 sequence is 13 residues long. Germline V gene data show CDR1 as MNHEY and CDR2 as SVGAGI.

In the case of this clonotype: The junction departs from the called germline gene at one end, perhaps through a read error. This chain uses TRBV11-2 with TRBJ2-1, with a weak D call TRBD2 (6 bases). CDR3 size: 14 residues. Germline V gene sequence: CDR1 SGHAT, CDR2 FQNNGV. The CDR3 coding sequence is TGTCCCAGCAGTCTCTTAGCGGTAAAGGGTGAGCAGTTCTTC. Translated, it gives CPSSLLAVKGEQFF.

Regarding this clonotype: This sequence may be a read error, since a much larger clone differs from it by one base. The V gene is TRBV7-3, the J gene TRBJ2-1, with 11 bases identical to TRBD2. The V and J ends lost 3 bases and 15 bases, in that order; junction bases with no gene match: 13. The CDR3 spans 15 residues. The germline V gene has CDR1 SGHTA and CDR2 FQGTGA. The CDR3 reads CASSLTSGTNNKLFF. CDR3 bases: TGTGCCAGCAGCTTGACTAGCGGGACGAACAATAAGCTGTTCTTC.

As for this clonotype: At one boundary the junction diverges from the germline segment, which might be a read error. The genes are TRBV29-1 and TRBJ1-1; TRBD1 agrees at 7 bases. The germline V gene has CDR1 SQVTM and CDR2 ANQGSEA. This CDR3 comprises 12 residues. Here the CDR3 DNA reads TGCGGCGTCGAGACAGGGAGCACCGAAGCTTACTTT. It translates to CGVETGSTEAYF.

Worth noting for this clonotype: The junction departs from germline at one end; a sequencing error may be responsible. The chain couples TRBV11-2 to TRBJ2-3; D not resolved. The CDR3 loop spans 15 amino acids. Germline V CDR1 and CDR2: SGHAT, FQNNGV. CDR3 region: CASSLVSRNTNTQYF. The CDR3 nucleotides read TGTGCCAGCAGCTTAGTATCGAGAAACACAAATACGCAGTATTTT.

The chain joins TRBV20-1 to TRBJ2-1; D gene uncertain. The CDR3 covers 16 residues. CDR1 DFQATT and CDR2 SNEGSKA come from the germline V gene (reference sequence). CDR3 in amino acids: CIASPRGGSSYNEQFF. CDR3 bases: TGCATCGCAAGTCCCCGTGGCGGCAGCTCCTACAATGAGCAGTTCTTC.

As to this clonotype: The conserved closing phenylalanine or tryptophan is absent in this CDR3, likely reflecting a read error. The chain couples TRBV11-2 to TRBJ1-1; D unresolved. Between the trimmed V and J ends, which lost 10 bases and 7 bases, there was a span of 25 bases. The CDR3 has 15 residues. Germline-derived CDR1 and CDR2 are SGHAT and FQNNGV. As DNA, the CDR3 is TGTGCCATCAACTTAAAAAGAGGGAGGTTAAATGAAGCTTTCGTT. Its protein product is CAINLKRGRLNEAFV.

The gene calls are TRBV11-1 and TRBJ2-5; weak D call: TRBD2 (5 bases). The CDR3 consists of 19 residues. The germline gives CDR1 SGHAT, CDR2 FQDESV (reference sequence). Trimming left V 5 bases short and J 1 base short, with 26 bases between. Here the CDR3 reads CASSPSLEVRKDSQETQYF. The CDR3 DNA reads as TGTGCCAGCAGCCCGTCCCTGGAGGTCAGGAAGGACTCCCAAGAGACCCAGTACTTC.

To note about this clonotype: At one end the junction does not follow the germline gene, possibly because of a read error. This chain joins TRBV11-2 and TRBJ1-2; D call uncertain. The CDR3 contains 14 residues. Per the germline V gene, CDR1 is SGHAT and CDR2 is FQNNGV. CDR3 in DNA: TGTCCCAGCCGCTTAAGGGTAGCTAACTATGGCTACACCTTC. It is translated as CPSRLRVANYGYTF.

The V call is TRBV29-1, the J call TRBJ2-1; D unclear. Germline V gene data show CDR1 as SQVTM and CDR2 as ANQGSEA. The CDR3 totals 12 residues. CDR3 residues: CSTLWDYNEQFF. Here the CDR3 DNA reads TGCAGTACCCTTTGGGACTACAATGAGCAGTTCTTC.

A few counts support this clonotype. The chain recombines TRBV7-9 with TRBJ2-1, with D unresolved. This CDR3 is 14 amino acids long. Trimming removed 4 bases from V and 5 bases from J, with 12 bases in between. The germline V gene encodes CDR1 SEHNR and CDR2 FQNEAQ (reference sequence). CDR3 nucleotides: TGTGCCAGCAGCTCTGAGGATAATAACAATGAGCAGTTCTTC. Amino acid sequence: CASSSEDNNNEQFF.

About this clonotype itself: At one end the junction does not follow the germline gene, possibly because of a read error. The chain recombines TRBV5-4 with TRBJ2-3; TRBD1 is a possible D gene (5 bases). Germline V lookup: CDR1 SGHNT, CDR2 YYREEE (reference sequence). The CDR3 spans 17 residues. The CDR3 region has the DNA TGTGCTAGCAGCGTAGGCGGACACCCTCAACCCACAGATACGCAGTATTTT. This codes for CASSVGGHPQPTDTQYF.